These T cell receptor beta chains were read from a single sample in a study of blood T cell repertoires in COVID-19. Some clones are missing from TCRdb's copy, which holds only in-frame ones; the method was immunoSEQ multiplex PCR. The table shows some 200,000 clones, with roughly nine tenths occurring only once. The specimen was PBMCs or T cells enriched from blood (not recorded which). The receptors shown here come from a woman between 50 and 59 years old in a cohort exposed to, infected with or recovered from COVID-19 (not recorded which). Each CDR3 is given with its conserved first and last residue. A D gene is named only where the DNA matches it firmly. A clone size is listed for some rows: how often the clone was seen (once, few, many), or a class if it is expanded.

J: TRBJ1-1; size: -; D: TRBD1; V: TRBV6-5; CDR3: CASSYTGGAYTEAFF; DNA: TGTGCCAGCAGTTACACAGGGGGGGCGTACACTGAAGCTTTCTTT
J: TRBJ2-7; size: -; D: -; V: TRBV6-5; CDR3: CASTSRGNYEQYF; DNA: TGTGCCAGCACCTCCAGAGGGAACTACGAGCAGTACTTC
J: TRBJ2-5; size: -; D: -; V: TRBV5-4; CDR3: CASSSPGENQETQYF; DNA: TGTGCCAGCAGCTCACCGGGAGAAAACCAAGAGACCCAGTACTTC
J: TRBJ1-5; size: -; D: -; V: TRBV3-1/TRBV3-2; CDR3: CASSLGHLNQPQHF; DNA: TGTGCCAGCAGCCTAGGACATCTCAATCAGCCCCAGCATTTT
J: TRBJ2-1; size: -; D: -; V: TRBV11-3; CDR3: CARQNARSSHEQFF; DNA: TGTGCCAGGCAAAATGCACGGTCTAGTCATGAGCAGTTCTTC
J: TRBJ2-3; size: -; D: TRBD1; V: TRBV7-9; CDR3: CASSGGQGGSTDTQYF; DNA: TGTGCCAGCAGCGGGGGACAGGGGGGTAGCACAGATACGCAGTATTTT
J: TRBJ2-1; size: -; D: TRBD2; V: TRBV7-9; CDR3: CASSFERGKSYNEQFF; DNA: TGTGCCAGCAGCTTCGAGCGGGGGAAGTCCTACAATGAGCAGTTCTTC
J: TRBJ1-2; size: -; D: -; V: TRBV18; CDR3: CASSPPLTGAHWYTF; DNA: TGTGCCAGCTCACCACCACTGACAGGAGCCCACTGGTACACCTTC
J: TRBJ2-6; size: few; D: -; V: TRBV5-1; CDR3: CASSTSPGANVLTF; DNA: TGCGCCAGCAGCACTAGCCCAGGGGCCAACGTCCTGACTTTC
J: TRBJ2-1; size: -; D: TRBD1; V: TRBV28; CDR3: CASSLDRGKGNEQFF; DNA: TGTGCCAGCAGTTTAGACAGGGGGAAGGGGAATGAGCAGTTCTTC
J: TRBJ2-3; size: once; D: -; V: TRBV9; CDR3: CASSVGPSKEERHTQYF; DNA: TGTGCCAGCAGCGTAGGTCCCTCAAAGGAGGAGAGACATACGCAGTATTTT
J: TRBJ1-5; size: -; D: -; V: TRBV2; CDR3: CASSDRTENQPQHF; DNA: TGTGCCAGCAGTGATCGGACAGAGAATCAGCCCCAGCATTTT